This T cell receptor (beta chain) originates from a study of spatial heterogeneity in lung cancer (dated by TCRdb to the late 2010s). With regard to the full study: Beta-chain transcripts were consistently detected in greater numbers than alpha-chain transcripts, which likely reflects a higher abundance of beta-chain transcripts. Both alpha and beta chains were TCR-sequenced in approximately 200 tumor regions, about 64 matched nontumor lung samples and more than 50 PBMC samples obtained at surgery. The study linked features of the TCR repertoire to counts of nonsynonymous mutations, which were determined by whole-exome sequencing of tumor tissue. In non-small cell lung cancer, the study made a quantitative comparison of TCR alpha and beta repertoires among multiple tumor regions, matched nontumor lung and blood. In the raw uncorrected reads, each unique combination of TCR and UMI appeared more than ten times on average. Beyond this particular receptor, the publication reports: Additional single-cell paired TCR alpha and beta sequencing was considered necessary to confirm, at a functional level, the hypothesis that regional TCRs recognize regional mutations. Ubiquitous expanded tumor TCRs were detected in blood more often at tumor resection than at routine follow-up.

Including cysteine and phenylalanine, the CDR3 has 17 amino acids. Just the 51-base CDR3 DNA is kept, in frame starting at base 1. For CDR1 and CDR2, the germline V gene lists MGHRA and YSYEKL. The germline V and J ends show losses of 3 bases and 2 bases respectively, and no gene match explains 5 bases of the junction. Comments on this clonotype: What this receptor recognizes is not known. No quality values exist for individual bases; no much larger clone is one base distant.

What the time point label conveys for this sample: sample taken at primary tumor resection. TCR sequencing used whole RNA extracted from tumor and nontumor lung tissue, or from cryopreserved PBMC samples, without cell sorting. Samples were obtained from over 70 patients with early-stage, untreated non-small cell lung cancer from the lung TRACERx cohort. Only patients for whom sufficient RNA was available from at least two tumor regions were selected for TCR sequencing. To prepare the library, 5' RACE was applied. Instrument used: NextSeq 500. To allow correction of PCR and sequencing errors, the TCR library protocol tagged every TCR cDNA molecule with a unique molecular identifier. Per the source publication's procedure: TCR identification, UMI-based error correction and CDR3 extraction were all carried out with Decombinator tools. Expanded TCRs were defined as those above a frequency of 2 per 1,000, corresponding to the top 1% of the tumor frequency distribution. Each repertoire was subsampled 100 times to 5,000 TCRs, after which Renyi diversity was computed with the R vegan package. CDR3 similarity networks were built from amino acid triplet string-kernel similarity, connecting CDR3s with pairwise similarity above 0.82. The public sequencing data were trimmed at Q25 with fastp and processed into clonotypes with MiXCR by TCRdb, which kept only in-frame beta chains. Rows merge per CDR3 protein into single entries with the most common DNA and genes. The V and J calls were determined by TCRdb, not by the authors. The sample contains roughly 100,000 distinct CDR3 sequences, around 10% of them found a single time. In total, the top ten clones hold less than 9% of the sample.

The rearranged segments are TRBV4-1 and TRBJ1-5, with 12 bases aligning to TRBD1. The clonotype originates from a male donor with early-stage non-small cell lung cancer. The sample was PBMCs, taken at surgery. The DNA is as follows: TGCGCCAGCAGCCAGGGACAGGGGGCACTCGGCAATCAGCCCCAGCATTTT. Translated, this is CASSQGQGALGNQPQHF.